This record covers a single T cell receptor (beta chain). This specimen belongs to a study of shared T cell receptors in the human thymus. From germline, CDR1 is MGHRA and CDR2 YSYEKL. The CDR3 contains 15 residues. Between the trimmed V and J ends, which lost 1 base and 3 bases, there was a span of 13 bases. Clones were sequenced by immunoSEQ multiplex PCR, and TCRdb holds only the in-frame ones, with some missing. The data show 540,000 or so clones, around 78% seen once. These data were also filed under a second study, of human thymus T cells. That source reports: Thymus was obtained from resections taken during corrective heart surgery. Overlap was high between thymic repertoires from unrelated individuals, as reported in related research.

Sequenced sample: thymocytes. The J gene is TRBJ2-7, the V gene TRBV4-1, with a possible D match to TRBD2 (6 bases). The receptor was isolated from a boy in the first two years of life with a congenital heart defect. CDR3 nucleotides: TGCGCCAGCAGCCAAGGTAGTAGCGGTGACTACGAGCAGTACTTC. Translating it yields CASSQGSSGDYEQYF.